The entry that follows covers one T cell receptor beta chain sequence. What it binds is not known. TCRdb passed the reads through MiXCR, listing each CDR3 protein once. The profile shows under 300,000 distinct CDR3 sequences, approximately 22% of them singletons. The source of the sample is a study of T cell repertoires in cytomegalovirus infection. Turning to the study itself: Signatures in public TCR beta sequences pointed to both CMV infection and matching HLA type.

Trimming took 4 bases from V and 8 from J, leaving 12 bases between them. This CDR3 is 13 amino acids long. Germline values: CDR1 MGHRA, CDR2 YSYEKL. Study-level points and caveats: What dominated the ex vivo response were HLA-C-restricted CMV-specific TCR beta clonotypes. Carriage of CMV together with the relevant HLA was identifiable through cumulative public TCR beta family frequency.

The V gene is TRBV4-1, the J gene TRBJ1-5; no clear D gene. This receptor was obtained from a human donor in good health (CMV status not recorded). Some clones in this sample may be carry-over from other donors' samples. This specimen consisted of cultured PBMCs, obtained from culture after CMV antigen stimulation. CDR3 region: CASSPNRIEPQHF. The CDR3 DNA reads TGCGCCAGCAGCCCGAACCGGATCGAGCCCCAGCATTTT.